These 11 T cell receptor beta chains originate from one sample sequenced in a study of glioma-infiltrating T cells. The iRepertoire nested amplicon-rescue multiplex PCR amplified TCR alpha and beta CDR3s from RNA. TCRdb re-derived calls from the multiplex PCR reads in MiXCR, one entry per CDR3 protein. The table shows 100,000 to 150,000 distinct CDR3 sequences, with 20% to 25% occurring only once. The sequenced material came from glioma tissue, nonneoplastic brain tissue, or PBMCs (not recorded which). The receptors here all came from a human donor with low-grade glioma or glioblastoma, undergoing nonglioma brain surgery, or in good health (not recorded which).

This clonotype was found many times. The rearrangement uses TRBV7-9 and TRBJ1-5; no reliable D call. CDR3 length equals 15 residues. The V and J ends lost 1 base and 0 bases respectively, with 7 bases between them. The germline gives CDR1 SEHNR, CDR2 FQNEAQ (reference sequence). CDR3: CASSLGGSSNQPQHF. CDR3 nucleotide sequence: TGTGCCAGCAGCTTAGGTGGGAGTAGCAATCAGCCCCAGCATTTT.

The chain has TRBV7-9 and TRBJ2-3, with TRBD1 matching over 10 bases. Germline V gene lookup returns CDR1 SEHNR and CDR2 FQNEAQ (reference sequence). The ends lost 2 bases at V and 6 bases at J; junction bases unmatched: 5. The CDR3 is 15 amino acids. The DNA of the CDR3 is TGTGCCAGCAGCTTAATGACAGGGGGCCCGGATACGCAGTATTTT. It yields the protein CASSLMTGGPDTQYF.

A few counts support this clonotype. This chain links TRBV2 with TRBJ2-7, with 10 nucleotides matching TRBD1. This CDR3 comprises 13 residues. V was clipped by 7 bases and J by 7 bases; unmatched bases: 7. Germline V gene sequence: CDR1 SNHLY, CDR2 FYNNEI. The CDR3 here is CASTTGQGREQYV. CDR3 nucleotide sequence: TGTGCCAGCACTACGGGACAGGGGAGGGAGCAGTACGTC.

CDR3 in amino acids: CASSLMYEQYV. DNA of the CDR3: TGTGCCAGCAGCTTAATGTACGAGCAGTACGTC. The chain carries TRBV7-8 and TRBJ2-7, with D hard to call. Between the trimmed V and J ends, which lost 2 bases and 4 bases, there was a span of 3 bases. The CDR3 length is 11 residues. Germline V gives CDR1 SGHVS, CDR2 FQNEAQ.

Many counts were recorded for this clonotype. V usage is TRBV6-1 and J usage is TRBJ1-1; D possibly corresponds to TRBD1 (6 bases). Germline V lookup: CDR1 MNHNS, CDR2 SASEGT. With 7 bases removed from V and 0 bases from J, the gap between germline ends came to 12 bases. CDR3 length: 14 residues. The CDR3 DNA sequence: TGTGCCAGCATGAAGGACAGATTGAACACTGAAGCTTTCTTT. It specifies CASMKDRLNTEAFF.

The genes are TRBV5-1 and TRBJ1-1; no clear D. The CDR3 has 14 residues. Between the trimmed V and J ends, which lost 3 bases and 1 base, there was a span of 10 bases. Per the germline V gene, CDR1 is SGHRS and CDR2 is YFSETQ. CDR3 coding DNA: TGCGCCAGCAGCTCGGACGGCCAGAACACTGAAGCTTTCTTT. Translating it yields CASSSDGQNTEAFF.

The chain links TRBV28 to TRBJ1-2, with D hard to call. The length of the CDR3 is 13 residues. V was trimmed by 4 bases and J by 8 bases, leaving 14 bases between them. Germline values: CDR1 MDHEN, CDR2 SYDVKM. The DNA for the CDR3 is TGTGCCAGCAGTTCCGGGTCCTCGTTGGGCTACACCTTC. Its translation is CASSSGSSLGYTF.

This clonotype has only a few counts. The rearrangement uses TRBV19 and TRBJ1-5, with TRBD1 identical over 8 bases. The CDR3 is 17 residues long. Losses at the gene ends were 7 bases for V and 1 base for J; bases not matched to a gene: 12. CDR1 is LNHDA and CDR2 is SQIVND in the germline V gene (reference sequence). CDR3 protein: CASISDRGKRSNQPQHF. CDR3 in DNA: TGTGCCAGTATTTCCGACAGGGGTAAACGAAGCAATCAGCCCCAGCATTTT. The whole variable domain, remainder taken from reference TRBV19 and TRBJ1-5, is DGGITQSPKYLFRKEGQNVTLSCEQNLNHDAMYWYRQDPGQGLRLIYYSQIVNDFQKGDIAEGYSVSREKKESFPLTVTSAQKNPTAFYLCASISDRGKRSNQPQHFGDGTRLSIL.

The chain carries TRBV5-1 and TRBJ2-3; 13 bases align to TRBD2. The CDR3 has 19 residues. V dropped 5 bases and J dropped 0; count of bases not matched to a gene: 12. The germline V gene encodes CDR1 SGHRS and CDR2 YFSETQ. The CDR3 loop reads CASRSELAGGQTSTDTQYF. Here the CDR3 DNA reads TGCGCCAGCAGGTCCGAACTAGCGGGGGGGCAAACCAGCACAGATACGCAGTATTTT. Together with reference TRBV5-1 and TRBJ2-3, the CDR3 gives the full variable domain: KAGVTQTPRYLIKTRGQQVTLSCSPISGHRSVSWYQQTPGQGLQFLFEYFSETQRNKGNFPGRFSGRQFSNSRSEMNVSTLELGDSALYLCASRSELAGGQTSTDTQYFGPGTRLTVL.

This clonotype was counted between two and nine times. J is TRBJ1-1 and V is TRBV29-1; 9 nucleotides line up with TRBD1. The CDR3 contains 15 residues. Per germline, CDR1 SQVTM and CDR2 ANQGSEA. Trimming at V came to 4 bases and at J to 2 bases, leaving 8 bases not matched to a gene. The CDR3 reads CSVVPGQGVNTEAFF. In nucleotides, the CDR3 is TGCAGCGTTGTACCGGGACAGGGAGTTAACACTGAAGCTTTCTTT.

This clonotype was recorded many times. The chain employs TRBV20-1 and TRBJ2-7; TRBD1 matches 10 bases. From germline, CDR1 is DFQATT and CDR2 SNEGSKA (reference sequence). The CDR3 contains 16 residues. The V gene end was trimmed by 0 bases and the J gene end by 2 bases; junction bases not matched to a gene: 7. CDR3: CSARDMGQGNPYEQYV. The CDR3 DNA follows: TGCAGTGCTAGAGATATGGGACAGGGGAACCCCTACGAGCAGTACGTC.